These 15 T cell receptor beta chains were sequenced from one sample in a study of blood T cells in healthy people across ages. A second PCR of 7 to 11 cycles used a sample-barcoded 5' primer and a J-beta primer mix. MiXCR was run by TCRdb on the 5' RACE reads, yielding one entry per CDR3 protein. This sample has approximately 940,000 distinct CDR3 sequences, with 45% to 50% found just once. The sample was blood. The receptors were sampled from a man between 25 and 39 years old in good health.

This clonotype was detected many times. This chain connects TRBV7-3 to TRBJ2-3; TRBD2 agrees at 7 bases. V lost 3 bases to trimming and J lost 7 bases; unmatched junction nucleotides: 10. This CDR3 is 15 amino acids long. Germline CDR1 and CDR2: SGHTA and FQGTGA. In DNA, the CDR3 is TGTGCCAGCAGCTTGGGGGGGGGGAATAGAAATACGCAGTATTTT. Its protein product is CASSLGGGNRNTQYF.

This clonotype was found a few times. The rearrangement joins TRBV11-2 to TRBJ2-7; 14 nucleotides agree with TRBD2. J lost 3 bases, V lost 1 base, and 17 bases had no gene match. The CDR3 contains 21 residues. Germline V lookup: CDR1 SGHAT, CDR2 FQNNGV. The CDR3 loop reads CASSLGRPGTSGGPLIYEQYF. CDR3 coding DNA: TGTGCCAGCAGCTTAGGCAGACCCGGGACTAGCGGGGGACCTCTTATCTACGAGCAGTACTTC.

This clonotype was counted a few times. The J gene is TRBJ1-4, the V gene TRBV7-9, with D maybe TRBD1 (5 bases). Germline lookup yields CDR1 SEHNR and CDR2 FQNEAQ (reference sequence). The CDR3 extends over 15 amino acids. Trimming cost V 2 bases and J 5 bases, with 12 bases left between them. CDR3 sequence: CASSLRGSENEKLFF. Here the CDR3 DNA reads TGTGCCAGCAGCTTACGGGGCAGCGAAAATGAAAAACTGTTTTTT.

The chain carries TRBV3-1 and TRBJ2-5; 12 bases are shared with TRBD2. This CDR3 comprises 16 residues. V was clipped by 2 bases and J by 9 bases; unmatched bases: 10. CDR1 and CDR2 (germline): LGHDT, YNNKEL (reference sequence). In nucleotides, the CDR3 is TGTGCCAGCAGCCAAAGGACAGCCGGGACTAGCGGGTCCCAGTACTTC. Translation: CASSQRTAGTSGSQYF.

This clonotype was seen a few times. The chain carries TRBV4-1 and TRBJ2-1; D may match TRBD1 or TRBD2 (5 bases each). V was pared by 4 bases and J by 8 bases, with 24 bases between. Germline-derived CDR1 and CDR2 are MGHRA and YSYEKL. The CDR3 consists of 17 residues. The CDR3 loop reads CASSLPGRTLQGHEQFF. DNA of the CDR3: TGCGCCAGCAGCCTACCCGGCAGGACCCTCCAGGGACATGAGCAGTTCTTC.

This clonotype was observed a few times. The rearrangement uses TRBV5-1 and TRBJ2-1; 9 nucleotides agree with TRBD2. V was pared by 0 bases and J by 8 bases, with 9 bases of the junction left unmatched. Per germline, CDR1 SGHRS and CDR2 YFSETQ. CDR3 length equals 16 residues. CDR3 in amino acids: CASSLGVSSGADEQFF. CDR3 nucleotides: TGCGCCAGCAGCTTGGGGGTTTCTAGCGGGGCGGATGAGCAGTTCTTC.

Written as DNA, the CDR3 is TGCAGTGCTCCTCGACAGGGAAAAGAGACCCAGTACTTC. It is translated as CSAPRQGKETQYF. The gene calls are TRBV20-1 and TRBJ2-5; TRBD1 aligns across 7 bases. J was trimmed by 3 bases and V by 5 bases; bases with no gene match: 6. Per germline, CDR1 DFQATT and CDR2 SNEGSKA (reference sequence). The CDR3 is 13 amino acids.

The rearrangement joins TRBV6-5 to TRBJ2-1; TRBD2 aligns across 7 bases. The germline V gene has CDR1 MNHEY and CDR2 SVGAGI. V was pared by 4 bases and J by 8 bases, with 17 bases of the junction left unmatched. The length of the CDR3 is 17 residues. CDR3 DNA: TGTGCCAGCAGTTCCCACCAAAGGGGCGGGAGTAGAGATGAGCAGTTCTTC. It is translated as CASSSHQRGGSRDEQFF.

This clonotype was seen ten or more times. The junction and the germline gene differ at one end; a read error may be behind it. CDR3 nucleotide sequence: TGTGCCAGCAGTTTCGGGGGGAGCTCCTACAATGAGCAGTTCTTC. It codes for CASSFGGSSYNEQFF. The chain combines TRBV5-1 with TRBJ2-1; 7 bases fit TRBD2. Germline V gene lookup returns CDR1 SGHRS and CDR2 YFSETQ. The CDR3 has 15 residues. The full variable domain, its missing parts supplied by reference TRBV5-1 and TRBJ2-1, is KAGVTQTPRYLIKTRGQQVTLSCSPISGHRSVSWYQQTPGQGLQFLFEYFSETQRNKGNFPGRFSGRQFSNSRSEMNVSTLELGDSALYLCASSFGGSSYNEQFFGPGTRLTVL.

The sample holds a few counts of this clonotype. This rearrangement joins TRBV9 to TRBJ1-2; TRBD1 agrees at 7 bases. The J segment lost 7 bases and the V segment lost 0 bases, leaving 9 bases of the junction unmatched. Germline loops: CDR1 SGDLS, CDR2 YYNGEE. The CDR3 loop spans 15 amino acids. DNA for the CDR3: TGTGCCAGCAGCGTAGATGGGAGACAGGGCCCTGGCTACACCTTC. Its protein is CASSVDGRQGPGYTF. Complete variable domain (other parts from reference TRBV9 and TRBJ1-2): DSGVTQTPKHLITATGQRVTLRCSPRSGDLSVYWYQQSLDQGLQFLIQYYNGEERAKGNILERFSAQQFPDLHSELNLSSLELGDSALYFCASSVDGRQGPGYTFGSGTRLTVV.

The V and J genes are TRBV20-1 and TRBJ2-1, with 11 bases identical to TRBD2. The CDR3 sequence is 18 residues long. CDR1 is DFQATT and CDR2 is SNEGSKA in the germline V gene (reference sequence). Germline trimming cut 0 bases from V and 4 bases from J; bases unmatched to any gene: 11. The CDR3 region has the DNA TGCAGTGCTAGAGATCGGGGTAGCGGGGGGGCTATGTACAATGAGCAGTTCTTC. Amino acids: CSARDRGSGGAMYNEQFF.

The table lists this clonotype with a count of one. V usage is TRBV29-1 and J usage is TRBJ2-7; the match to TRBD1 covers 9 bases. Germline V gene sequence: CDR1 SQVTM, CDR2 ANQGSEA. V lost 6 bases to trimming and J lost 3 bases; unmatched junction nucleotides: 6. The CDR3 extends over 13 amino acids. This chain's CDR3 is CSVGDRAIYEQYF. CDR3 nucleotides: TGCAGCGTCGGGGACAGGGCTATCTACGAGCAGTACTTC.

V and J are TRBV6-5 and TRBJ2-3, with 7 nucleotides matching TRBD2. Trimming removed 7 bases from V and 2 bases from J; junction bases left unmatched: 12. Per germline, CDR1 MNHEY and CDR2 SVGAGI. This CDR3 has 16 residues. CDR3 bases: TGTGCCAGCACCCCGAGGGCGGGGGTTAACACAGATACGCAGTATTTT. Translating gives CASTPRAGVNTDTQYF.

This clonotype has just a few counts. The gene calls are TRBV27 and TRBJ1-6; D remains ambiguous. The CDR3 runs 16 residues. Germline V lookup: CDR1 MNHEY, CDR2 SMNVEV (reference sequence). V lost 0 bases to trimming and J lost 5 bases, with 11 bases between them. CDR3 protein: CASSLSEGSNNSPLHF. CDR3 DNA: TGTGCCAGCAGTTTATCGGAAGGGTCGAATAATTCACCCCTCCACTTT.

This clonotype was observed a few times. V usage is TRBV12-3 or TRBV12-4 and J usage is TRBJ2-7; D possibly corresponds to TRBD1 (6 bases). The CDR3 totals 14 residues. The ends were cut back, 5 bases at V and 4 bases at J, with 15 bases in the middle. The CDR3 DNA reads TGTGCCAGCAGTCCATCAGGGGAGCAGTACGAGCAGTACTTC. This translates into CASSPSGEQYEQYF.